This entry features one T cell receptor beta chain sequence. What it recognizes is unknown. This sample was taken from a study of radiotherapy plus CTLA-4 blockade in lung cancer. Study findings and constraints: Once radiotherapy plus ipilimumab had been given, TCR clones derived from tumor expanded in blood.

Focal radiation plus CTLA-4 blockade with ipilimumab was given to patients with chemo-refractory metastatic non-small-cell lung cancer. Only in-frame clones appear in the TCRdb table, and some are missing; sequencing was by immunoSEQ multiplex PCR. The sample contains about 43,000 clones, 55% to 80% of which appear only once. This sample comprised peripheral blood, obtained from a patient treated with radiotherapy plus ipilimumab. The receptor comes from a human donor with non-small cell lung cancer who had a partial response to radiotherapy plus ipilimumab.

The CDR3 bases are TGTGCCAGCAGTTTACGTGTAAGAGGACAGGGTTTTGAAGCTTTCTTT. This encodes CASSLRVRGQGFEAFF. This sequence joins TRBV28 and TRBJ1-1, with 8 bases lining up with TRBD1. The germline V gene encodes CDR1 MDHEN and CDR2 SYDVKM. V trimming: 2 bases; J trimming: 7 bases; junction bases outside the gene matches: 12. This CDR3 region has 16 residues.